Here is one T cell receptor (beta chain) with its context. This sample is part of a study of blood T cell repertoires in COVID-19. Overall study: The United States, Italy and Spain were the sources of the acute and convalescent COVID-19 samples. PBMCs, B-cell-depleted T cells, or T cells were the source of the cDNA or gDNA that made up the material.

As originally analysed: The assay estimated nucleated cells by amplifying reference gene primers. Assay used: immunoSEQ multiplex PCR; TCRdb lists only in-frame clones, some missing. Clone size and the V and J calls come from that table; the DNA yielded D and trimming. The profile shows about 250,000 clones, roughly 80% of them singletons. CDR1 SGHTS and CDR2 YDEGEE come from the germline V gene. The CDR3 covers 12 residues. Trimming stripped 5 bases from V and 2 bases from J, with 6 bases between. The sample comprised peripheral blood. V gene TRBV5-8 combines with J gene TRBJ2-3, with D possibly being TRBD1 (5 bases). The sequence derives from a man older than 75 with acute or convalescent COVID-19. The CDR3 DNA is TGTGCCAGCAGGACAGTCACAGATACGCAGTATTTT. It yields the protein CASRTVTDTQYF. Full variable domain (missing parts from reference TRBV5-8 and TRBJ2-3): EAGVTQSPTHLIKTRGQQATLRCSPISGHTSVYWYQQALGLGLQFLLWYDEGEERNRGNFPPRFSGRQFPNYSSELNVNALELEDSALYLCASRTVTDTQYFGPGTRLTVL.